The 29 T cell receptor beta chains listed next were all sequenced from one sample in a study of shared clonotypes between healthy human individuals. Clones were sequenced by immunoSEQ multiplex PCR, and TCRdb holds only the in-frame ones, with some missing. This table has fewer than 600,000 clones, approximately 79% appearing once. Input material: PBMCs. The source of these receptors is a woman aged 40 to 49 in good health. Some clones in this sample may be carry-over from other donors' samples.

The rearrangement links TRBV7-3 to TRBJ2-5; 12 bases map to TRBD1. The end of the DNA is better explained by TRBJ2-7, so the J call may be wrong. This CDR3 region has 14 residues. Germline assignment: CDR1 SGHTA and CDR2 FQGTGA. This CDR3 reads CASSFGTGGGEQYF. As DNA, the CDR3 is TGTGCCAGCAGTTTCGGGACAGGGGGCGGCGAGCAGTACTTC.

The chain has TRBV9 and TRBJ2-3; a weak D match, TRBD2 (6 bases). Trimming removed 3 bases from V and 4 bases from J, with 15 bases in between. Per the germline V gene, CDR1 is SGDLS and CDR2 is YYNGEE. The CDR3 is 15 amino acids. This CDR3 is CASSGGAGTPDTQYF. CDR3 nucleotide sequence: TGTGCCAGCAGCGGTGGGGCGGGGACCCCAGATACGCAGTATTTT.

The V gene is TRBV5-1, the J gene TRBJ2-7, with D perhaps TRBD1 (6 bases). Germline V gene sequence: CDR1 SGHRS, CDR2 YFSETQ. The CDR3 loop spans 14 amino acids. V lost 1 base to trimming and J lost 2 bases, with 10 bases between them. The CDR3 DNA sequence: TGCGCCAGCAGCTTGTGGACAGCCACCTACGAGCAGTACTTC. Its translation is CASSLWTATYEQYF. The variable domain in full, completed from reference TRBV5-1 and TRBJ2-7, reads KAGVTQTPRYLIKTRGQQVTLSCSPISGHRSVSWYQQTPGQGLQFLFEYFSETQRNKGNFPGRFSGRQFSNSRSEMNVSTLELGDSALYLCASSLWTATYEQYFGPGTRLTVT.

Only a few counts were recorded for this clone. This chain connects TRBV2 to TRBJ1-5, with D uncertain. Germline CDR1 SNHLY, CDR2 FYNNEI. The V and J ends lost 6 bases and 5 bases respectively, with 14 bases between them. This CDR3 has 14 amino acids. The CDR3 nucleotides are TGTGCCAGCAGCGCCCTCGGGCGGGATCAGCCCCAGCATTTT. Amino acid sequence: CASSALGRDQPQHF.

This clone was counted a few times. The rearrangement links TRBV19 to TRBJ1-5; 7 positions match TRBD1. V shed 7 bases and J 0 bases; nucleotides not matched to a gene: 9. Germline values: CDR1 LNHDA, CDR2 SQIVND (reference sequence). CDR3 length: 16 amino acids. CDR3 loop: CASTVSGTVSNQPQHF. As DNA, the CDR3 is TGTGCCAGTACCGTGTCCGGGACAGTTAGCAATCAGCCCCAGCATTTT.

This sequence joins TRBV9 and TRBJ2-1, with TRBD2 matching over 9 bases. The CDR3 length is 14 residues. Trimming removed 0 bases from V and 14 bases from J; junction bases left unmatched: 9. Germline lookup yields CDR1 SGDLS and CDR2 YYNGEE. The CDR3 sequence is CASSVDLAGPGKFF. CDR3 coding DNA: TGTGCCAGCAGCGTAGATCTAGCGGGACCCGGGAAGTTCTTC. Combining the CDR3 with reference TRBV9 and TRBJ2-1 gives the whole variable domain DSGVTQTPKHLITATGQRVTLRCSPRSGDLSVYWYQQSLDQGLQFLIQYYNGEERAKGNILERFSAQQFPDLHSELNLSSLELGDSALYFCASSVDLAGPGKFFGPGTRLTVL.

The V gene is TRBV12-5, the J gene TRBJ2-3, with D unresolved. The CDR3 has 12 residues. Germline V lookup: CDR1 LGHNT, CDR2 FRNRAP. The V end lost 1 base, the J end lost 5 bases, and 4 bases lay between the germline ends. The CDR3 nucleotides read TGTGCTAGTGGTTTGGGGGAAGATACGCAGTATTTT. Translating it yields CASGLGEDTQYF.

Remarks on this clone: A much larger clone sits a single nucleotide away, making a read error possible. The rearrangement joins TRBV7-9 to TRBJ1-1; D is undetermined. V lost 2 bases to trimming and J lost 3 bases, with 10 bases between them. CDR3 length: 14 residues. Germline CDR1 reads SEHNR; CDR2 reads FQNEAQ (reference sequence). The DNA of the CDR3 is TGTGCCAGCAGCTTATGGGATGGTGACACTGAAGCTTTCTTT. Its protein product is CASSLWDGDTEAFF.

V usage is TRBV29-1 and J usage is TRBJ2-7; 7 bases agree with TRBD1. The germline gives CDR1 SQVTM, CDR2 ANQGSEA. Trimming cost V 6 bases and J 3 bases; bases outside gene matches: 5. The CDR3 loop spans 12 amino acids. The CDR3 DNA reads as TGCAGCGTAGGACAGGCGAACTACGAGCAGTACTTC. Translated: CSVGQANYEQYF.

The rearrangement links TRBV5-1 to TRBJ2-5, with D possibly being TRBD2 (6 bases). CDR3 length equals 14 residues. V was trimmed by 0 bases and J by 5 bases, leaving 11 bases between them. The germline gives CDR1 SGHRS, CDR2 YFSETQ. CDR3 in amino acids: CASSLALASETQYF. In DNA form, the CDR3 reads TGCGCCAGCAGCTTGGCACTAGCCAGTGAGACCCAGTACTTC.

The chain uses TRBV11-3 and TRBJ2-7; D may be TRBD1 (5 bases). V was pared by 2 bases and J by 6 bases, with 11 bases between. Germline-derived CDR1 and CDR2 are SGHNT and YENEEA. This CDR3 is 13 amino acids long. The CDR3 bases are TGTGCCAGCAGCTTAAGGAAGCAGGGCGAGCAGTACTTC. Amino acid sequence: CASSLRKQGEQYF.

CDR3 loop: CASSPTTGGPYGYTF. CDR3 bases: TGTGCCAGCAGCCCAACGACAGGGGGCCCCTATGGCTACACCTTC. V is TRBV11-2 and J is TRBJ1-2; 10 positions match TRBD1. The CDR3 is 15 residues long. Per the germline V gene, CDR1 is SGHAT and CDR2 is FQNNGV. Trimming took 5 bases from V and 4 from J; bases not matched to a gene: 7.

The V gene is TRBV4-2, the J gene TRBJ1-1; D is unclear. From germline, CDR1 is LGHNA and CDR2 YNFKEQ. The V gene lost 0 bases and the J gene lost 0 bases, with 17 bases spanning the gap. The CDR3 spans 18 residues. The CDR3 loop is CASSQDLPRGGLNTEAFF. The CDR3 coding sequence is TGTGCCAGCAGCCAAGACTTGCCCCGGGGTGGATTGAACACTGAAGCTTTCTTT.

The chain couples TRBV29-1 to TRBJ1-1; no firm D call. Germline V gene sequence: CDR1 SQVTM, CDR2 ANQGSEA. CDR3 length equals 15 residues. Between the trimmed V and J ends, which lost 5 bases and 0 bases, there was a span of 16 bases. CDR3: CSVFLLMTMNTEAFF. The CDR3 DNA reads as TGCAGCGTTTTTCTCCTTATGACGATGAACACTGAAGCTTTCTTT.

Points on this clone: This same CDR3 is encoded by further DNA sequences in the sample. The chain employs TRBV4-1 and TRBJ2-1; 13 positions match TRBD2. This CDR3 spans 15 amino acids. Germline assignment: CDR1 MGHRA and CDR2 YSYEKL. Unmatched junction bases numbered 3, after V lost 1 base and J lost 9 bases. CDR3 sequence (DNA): TGCGCCAGCAGCCAAGGACTAGCGGGAGGTGGTGAGCAGTTCTTC. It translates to CASSQGLAGGGEQFF.

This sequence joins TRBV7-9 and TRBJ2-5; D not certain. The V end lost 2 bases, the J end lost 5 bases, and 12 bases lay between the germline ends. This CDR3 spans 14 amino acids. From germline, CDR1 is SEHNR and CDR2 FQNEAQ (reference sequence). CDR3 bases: TGTGCCAGCAGCTTATCGATGGGAAGGGAGACCCAGTACTTC. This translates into CASSLSMGRETQYF.

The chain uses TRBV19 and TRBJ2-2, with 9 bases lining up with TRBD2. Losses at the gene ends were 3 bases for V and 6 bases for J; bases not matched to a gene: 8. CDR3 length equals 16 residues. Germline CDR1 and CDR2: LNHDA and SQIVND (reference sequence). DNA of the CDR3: TGTGCCAGTAGTATCATGGCGGGAGGGCCGCCCGGGGAGCTGTTTTTT. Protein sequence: CASSIMAGGPPGELFF. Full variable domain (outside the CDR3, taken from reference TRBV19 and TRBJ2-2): DGGITQSPKYLFRKEGQNVTLSCEQNLNHDAMYWYRQDPGQGLRLIYYSQIVNDFQKGDIAEGYSVSREKKESFPLTVTSAQKNPTAFYLCASSIMAGGPPGELFFGEGSRLTVL.

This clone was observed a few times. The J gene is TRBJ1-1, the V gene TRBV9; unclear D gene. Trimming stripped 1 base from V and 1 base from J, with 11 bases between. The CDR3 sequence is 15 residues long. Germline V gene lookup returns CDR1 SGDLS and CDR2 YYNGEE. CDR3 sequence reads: CASSVTERSNTEAFF. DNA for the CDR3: TGTGCCAGCAGCGTAACGGAGCGATCGAACACTGAAGCTTTCTTT.

The CDR3 here is CASSVGARLADSTDTQYF. The DNA of the CDR3 is TGTGCCAGCAGCGTAGGGGCCCGACTAGCGGACAGCACAGATACGCAGTATTTT. V and J are TRBV9 and TRBJ2-3; 9 nucleotides line up with TRBD2. After removal of 0 bases from V and 0 bases from J, the junction contained 8 bases not matched to a gene. This CDR3 is 18 amino acids long. From germline, CDR1 is SGDLS and CDR2 YYNGEE.

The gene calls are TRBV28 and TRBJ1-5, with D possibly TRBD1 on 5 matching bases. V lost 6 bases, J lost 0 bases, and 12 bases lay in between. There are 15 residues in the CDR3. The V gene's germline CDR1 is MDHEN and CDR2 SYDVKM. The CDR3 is CASRRTGHSNQPQHF. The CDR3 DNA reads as TGTGCCAGCAGACGTACAGGCCATAGCAATCAGCCCCAGCATTTT.

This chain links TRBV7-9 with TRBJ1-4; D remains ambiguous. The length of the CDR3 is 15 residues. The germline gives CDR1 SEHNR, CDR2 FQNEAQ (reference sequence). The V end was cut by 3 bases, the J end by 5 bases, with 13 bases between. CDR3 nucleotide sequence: TGTGCCAGCAGCTTTCCCCTGGGAGAGAATGAAAAACTGTTTTTT. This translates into CASSFPLGENEKLFF.

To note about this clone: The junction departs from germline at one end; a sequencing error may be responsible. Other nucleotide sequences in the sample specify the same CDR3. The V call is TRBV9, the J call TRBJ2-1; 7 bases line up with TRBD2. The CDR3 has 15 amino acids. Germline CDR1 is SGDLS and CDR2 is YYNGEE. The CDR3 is CASSPQGGSYNEQFF. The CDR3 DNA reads TGCGCCAGCAGCCCCCAGGGCGGGAGCTACAATGAGCAGTTCTTC.

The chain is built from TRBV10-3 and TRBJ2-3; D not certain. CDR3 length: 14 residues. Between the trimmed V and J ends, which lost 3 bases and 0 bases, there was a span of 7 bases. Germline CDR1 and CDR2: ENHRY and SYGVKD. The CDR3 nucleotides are TGTGCCATCAGTGAAATGGGAAGCACAGATACGCAGTATTTT. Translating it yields CAISEMGSTDTQYF.

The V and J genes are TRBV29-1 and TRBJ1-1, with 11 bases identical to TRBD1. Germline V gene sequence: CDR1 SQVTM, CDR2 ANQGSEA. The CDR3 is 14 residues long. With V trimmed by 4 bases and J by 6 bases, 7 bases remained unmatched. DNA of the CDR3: TGCAGCGTTGCGGACAGGGGGCGAGTGGCTGAAGCTTTCTTT. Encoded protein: CSVADRGRVAEAFF.

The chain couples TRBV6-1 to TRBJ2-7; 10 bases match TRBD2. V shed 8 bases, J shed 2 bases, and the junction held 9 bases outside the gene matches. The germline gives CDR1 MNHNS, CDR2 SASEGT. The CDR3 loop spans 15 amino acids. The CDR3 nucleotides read TGTGCCAGCTTATCTCTAGCGGGAGTACCCTACGAGCAGTACTTC. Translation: CASLSLAGVPYEQYF.

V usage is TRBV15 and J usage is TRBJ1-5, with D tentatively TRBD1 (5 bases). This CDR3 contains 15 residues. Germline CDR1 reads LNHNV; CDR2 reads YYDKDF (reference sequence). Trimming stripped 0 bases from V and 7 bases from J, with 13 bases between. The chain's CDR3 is CATSREKRGYQPQHF. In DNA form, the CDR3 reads TGTGCCACCAGCAGAGAGAAAAGGGGATACCAGCCCCAGCATTTT.

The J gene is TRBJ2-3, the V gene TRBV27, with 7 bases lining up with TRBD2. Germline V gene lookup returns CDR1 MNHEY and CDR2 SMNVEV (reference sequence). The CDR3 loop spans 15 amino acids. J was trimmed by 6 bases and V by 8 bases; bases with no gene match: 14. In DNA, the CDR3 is TGTGCCAGCCGTACCTCGAGGGAGGGCAAGGATACGCAGTATTTT. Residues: CASRTSREGKDTQYF.

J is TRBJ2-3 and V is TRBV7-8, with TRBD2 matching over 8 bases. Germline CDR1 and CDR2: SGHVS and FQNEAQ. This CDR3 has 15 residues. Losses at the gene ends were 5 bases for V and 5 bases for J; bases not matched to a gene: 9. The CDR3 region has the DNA TGTGCCAGCAGCGCCCGGGAGGGTCCCGAAGATACGCAGTATTTT. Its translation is CASSAREGPEDTQYF.

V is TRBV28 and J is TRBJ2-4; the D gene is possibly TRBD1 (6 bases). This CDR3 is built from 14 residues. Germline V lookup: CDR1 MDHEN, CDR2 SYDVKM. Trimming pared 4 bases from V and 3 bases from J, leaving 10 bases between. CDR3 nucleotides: TGTGCCAGCAGTTCAGGGGATGGCAAAAACATTCAGTACTTC. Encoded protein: CASSSGDGKNIQYF. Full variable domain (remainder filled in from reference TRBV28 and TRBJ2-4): DVKVTQSSRYLVKRTGEKVFLECVQDMDHENMFWYRQDPGLGLRLIYFSYDVKMKEKGDIPEGYSVSREKKERFSLILESASTNQTSMYLCASSSGDGKNIQYFGAGTRLSVL.